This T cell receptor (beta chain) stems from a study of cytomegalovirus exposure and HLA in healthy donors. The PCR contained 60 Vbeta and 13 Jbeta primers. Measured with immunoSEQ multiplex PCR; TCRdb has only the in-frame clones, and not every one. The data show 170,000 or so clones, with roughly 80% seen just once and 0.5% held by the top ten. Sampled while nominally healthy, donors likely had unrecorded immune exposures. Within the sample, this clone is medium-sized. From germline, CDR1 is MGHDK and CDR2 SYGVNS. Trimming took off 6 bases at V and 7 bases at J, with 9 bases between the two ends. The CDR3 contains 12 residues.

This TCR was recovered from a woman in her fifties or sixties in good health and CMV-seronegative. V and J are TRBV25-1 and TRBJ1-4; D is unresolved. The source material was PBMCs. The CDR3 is CASRSVSEKLFF. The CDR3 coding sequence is TGTGCCAGCAGGTCCGTGAGTGAAAAACTGTTTTTT.